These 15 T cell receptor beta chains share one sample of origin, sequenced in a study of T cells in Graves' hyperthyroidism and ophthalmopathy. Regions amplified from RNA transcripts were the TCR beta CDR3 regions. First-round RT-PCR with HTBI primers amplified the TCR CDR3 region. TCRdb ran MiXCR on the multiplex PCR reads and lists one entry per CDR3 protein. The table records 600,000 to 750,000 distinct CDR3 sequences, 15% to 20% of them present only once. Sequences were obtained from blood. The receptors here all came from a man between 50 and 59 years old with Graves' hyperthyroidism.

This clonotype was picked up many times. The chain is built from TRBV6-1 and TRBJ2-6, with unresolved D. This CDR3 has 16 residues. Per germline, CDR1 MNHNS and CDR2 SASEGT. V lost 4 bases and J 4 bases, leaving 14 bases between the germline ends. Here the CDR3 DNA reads TGTGCCAGCAGTGGACTTTACAGTGCCGGGGCCAACGTCCTGACTTTC. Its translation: CASSGLYSAGANVLTF.

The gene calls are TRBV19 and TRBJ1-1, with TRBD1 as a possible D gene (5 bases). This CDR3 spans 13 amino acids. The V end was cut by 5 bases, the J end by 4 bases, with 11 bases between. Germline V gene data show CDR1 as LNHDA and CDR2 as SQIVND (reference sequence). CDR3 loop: CASSWSGTTEAFF. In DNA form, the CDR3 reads TGTGCCAGTAGTTGGTCGGGGACCACTGAAGCTTTCTTT.

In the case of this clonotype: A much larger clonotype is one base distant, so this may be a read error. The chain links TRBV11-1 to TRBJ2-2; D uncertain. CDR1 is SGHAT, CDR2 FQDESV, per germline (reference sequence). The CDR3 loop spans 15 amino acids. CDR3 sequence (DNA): TGTGCCAGCAGCGTTTTGGGAAGTAACACCGAGGAGCTGTTTTTT. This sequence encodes CASSVLGSNTEELFF.

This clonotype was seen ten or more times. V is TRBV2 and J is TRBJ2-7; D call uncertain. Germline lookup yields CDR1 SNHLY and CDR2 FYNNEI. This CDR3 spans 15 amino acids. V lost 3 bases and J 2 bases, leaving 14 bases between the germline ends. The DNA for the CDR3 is TGTGCCAGCAGTGACTCTCTTGTCCTTACCTACGAGCAGTACTTC. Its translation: CASSDSLVLTYEQYF.

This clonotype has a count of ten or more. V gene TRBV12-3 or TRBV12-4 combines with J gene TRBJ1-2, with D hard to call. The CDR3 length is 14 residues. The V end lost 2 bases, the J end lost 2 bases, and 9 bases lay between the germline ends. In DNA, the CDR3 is TGTGCCAGCAGTTTAAGGGTATCCAACTATGGCTACACCTTC. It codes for CASSLRVSNYGYTF.

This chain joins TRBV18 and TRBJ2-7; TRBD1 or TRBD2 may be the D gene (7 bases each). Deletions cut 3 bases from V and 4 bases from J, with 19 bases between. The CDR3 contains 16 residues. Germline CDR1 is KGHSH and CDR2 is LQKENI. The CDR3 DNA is TGTGCCAGCTCACCGCCGGGGGGACAGTTGAAATACGAGCAGTACTTC. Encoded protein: CASSPPGGQLKYEQYF.

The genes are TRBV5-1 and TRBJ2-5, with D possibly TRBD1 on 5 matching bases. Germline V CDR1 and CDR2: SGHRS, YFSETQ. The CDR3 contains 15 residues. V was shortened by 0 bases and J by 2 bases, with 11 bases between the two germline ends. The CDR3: CASSLEGRAQETQYF. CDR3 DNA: TGCGCCAGCAGCTTGGAGGGCAGGGCTCAAGAGACCCAGTACTTC.

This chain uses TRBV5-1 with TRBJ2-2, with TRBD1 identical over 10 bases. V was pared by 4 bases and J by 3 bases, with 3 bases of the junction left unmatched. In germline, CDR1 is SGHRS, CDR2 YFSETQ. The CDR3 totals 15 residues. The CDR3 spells CASSTGQGYTGELFF. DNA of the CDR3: TGCGCCAGCAGCACGGGACAGGGGTACACCGGGGAGCTGTTTTTT.

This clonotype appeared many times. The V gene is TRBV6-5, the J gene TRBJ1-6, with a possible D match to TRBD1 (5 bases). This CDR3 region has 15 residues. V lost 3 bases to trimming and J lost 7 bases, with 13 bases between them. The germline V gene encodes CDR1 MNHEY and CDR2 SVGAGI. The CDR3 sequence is CASSYSQGRNSPLHF. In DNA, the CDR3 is TGTGCCAGCAGTTATAGTCAGGGACGAAATTCACCCCTCCACTTT.

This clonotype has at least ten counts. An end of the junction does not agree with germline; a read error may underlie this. The CDR3 sequence: CASSLDRGRTDTQYF. CDR3 in DNA: TGTGCCAGCAGCTTAGACCGCGGGAGGACAGATACGCAGTATTTT. The chain joins TRBV12-3 or TRBV12-4 to TRBJ2-3, with 8 bases that match TRBD2. CDR3 size: 15 residues.

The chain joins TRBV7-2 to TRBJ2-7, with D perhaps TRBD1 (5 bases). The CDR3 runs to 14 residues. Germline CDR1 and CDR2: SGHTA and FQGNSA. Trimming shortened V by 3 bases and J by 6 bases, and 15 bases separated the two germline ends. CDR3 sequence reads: CASSFTTGMGEQYF. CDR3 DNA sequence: TGTGCCAGCAGCTTCACCACAGGAATGGGCGAGCAGTACTTC.

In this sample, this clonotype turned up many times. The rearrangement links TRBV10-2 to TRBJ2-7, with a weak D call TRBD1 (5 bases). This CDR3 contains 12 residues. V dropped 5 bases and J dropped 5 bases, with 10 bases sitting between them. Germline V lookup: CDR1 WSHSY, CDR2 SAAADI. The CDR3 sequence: CASSFRAHEQYF. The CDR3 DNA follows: TGCGCCAGCAGTTTCAGGGCCCACGAGCAGTACTTC.

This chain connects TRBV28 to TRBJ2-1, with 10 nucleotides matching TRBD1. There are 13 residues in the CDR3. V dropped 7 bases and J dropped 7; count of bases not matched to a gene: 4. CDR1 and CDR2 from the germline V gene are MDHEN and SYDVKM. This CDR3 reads CASTTGGMNEQFF. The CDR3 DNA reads TGTGCCAGCACGACAGGGGGCATGAATGAGCAGTTCTTC. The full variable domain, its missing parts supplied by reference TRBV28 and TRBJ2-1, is DVKVTQSSRYLVKRTGEKVFLECVQDMDHENMFWYRQDPGLGLRLIYFSYDVKMKEKGDIPEGYSVSREKKERFSLILESASTNQTSMYLCASTTGGMNEQFFGPGTRLTVL.

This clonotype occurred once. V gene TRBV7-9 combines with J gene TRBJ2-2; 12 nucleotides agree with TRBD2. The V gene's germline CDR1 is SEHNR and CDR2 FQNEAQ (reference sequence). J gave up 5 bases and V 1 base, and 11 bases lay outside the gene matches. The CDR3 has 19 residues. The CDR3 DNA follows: TGTGCCAGCAGCTTAGTTTCGACTAGCGGGAGTTTGGGGACCGGGGAGCTGTTTTTT. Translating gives CASSLVSTSGSLGTGELFF.

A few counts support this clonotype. The CDR3: CASSWDSLNTEAFF. The CDR3 DNA sequence: TGCGCCAGCAGCTGGGACAGTCTGAACACTGAAGCTTTCTTT. This sequence joins TRBV4-1 and TRBJ1-1; 7 positions match TRBD1. Germline CDR1 reads MGHRA; CDR2 reads YSYEKL. This CDR3 region has 14 residues. V lost 5 bases, J lost 0 bases, and 3 bases stayed unmatched.